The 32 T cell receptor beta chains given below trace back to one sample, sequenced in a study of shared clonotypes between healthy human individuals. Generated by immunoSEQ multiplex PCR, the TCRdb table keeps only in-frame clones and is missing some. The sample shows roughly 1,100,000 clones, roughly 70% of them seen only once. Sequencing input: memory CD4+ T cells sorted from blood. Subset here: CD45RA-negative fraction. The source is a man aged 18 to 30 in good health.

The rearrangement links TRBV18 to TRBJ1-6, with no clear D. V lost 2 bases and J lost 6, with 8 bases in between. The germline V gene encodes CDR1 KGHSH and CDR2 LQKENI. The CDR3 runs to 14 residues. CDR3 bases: TGTGCCAGCTCACCATGGGGTACTAATTCACCCCTCCACTTT. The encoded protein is CASSPWGTNSPLHF.

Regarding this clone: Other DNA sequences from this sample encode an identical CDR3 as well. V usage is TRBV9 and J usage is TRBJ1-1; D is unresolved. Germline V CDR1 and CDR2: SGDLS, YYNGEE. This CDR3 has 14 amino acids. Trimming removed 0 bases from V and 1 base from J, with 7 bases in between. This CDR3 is CASSVGTENTEAFF. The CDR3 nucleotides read TGTGCCAGCAGCGTAGGGACGGAGAACACTGAAGCTTTCTTT.

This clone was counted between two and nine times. As DNA, the CDR3 is TGTGCCAGCAGCCCCGTGGTGGGCAATCAGCCCCAGCATTTT. It translates to CASSPVVGNQPQHF. V gene TRBV5-8 combines with J gene TRBJ1-5; D ambiguous. V was cut by 4 bases and J by 2 bases, with 10 bases left in between. The CDR3 length is 14 residues. Germline assignment: CDR1 SGHTS and CDR2 YDEGEE.

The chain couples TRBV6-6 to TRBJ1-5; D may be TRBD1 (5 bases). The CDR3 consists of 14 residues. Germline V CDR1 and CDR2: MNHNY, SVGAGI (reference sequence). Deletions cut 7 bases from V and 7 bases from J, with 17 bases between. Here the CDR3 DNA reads TGTGCCAGCACCCTCACCCCTCAGGGCCAGCCCCAGCATTTT. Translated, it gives CASTLTPQGQPQHF.

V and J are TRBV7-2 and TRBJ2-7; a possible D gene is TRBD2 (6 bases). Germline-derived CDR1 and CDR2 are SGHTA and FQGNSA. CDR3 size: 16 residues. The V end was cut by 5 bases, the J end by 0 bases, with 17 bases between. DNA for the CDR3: TGTGCCAGCAGCCCGCTTCTTCTAGCGACCTCCTACGAGCAGTACTTC. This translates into CASSPLLLATSYEQYF.

The CDR3 region has the DNA TGTGCCAGCAGCGTAGGTGGTAGCGGGTGGCCCGCCGGCGAGCAGTACTTC. Residues: CASSVGGSGWPAGEQYF. This chain joins TRBV9 and TRBJ2-7, with 7 nucleotides matching TRBD2. CDR1 SGDLS and CDR2 YYNGEE come from the germline V gene. J gave up 6 bases and V 0 bases, and 15 bases lay outside the gene matches. The CDR3 spans 17 residues.

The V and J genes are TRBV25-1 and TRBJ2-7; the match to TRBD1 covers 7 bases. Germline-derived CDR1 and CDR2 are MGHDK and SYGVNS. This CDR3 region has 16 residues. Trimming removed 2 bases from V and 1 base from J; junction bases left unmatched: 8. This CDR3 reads CASSEPGPQGSYEQYF. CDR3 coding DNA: TGTGCCAGCAGTGAACCCGGGCCACAGGGGTCCTACGAGCAGTACTTC.

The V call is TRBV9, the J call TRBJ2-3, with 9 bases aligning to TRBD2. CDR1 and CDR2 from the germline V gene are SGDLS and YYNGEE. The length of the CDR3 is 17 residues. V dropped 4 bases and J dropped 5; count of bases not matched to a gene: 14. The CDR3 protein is CASSKGGRGLAVDTQYF. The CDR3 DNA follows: TGTGCCAGCAGCAAAGGGGGTCGGGGACTAGCCGTAGATACGCAGTATTTT.

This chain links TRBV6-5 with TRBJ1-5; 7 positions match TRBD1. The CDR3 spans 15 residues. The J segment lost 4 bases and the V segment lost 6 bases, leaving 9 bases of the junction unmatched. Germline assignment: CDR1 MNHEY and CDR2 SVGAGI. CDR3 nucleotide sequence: TGTGCCAGCAGCGCAGGGGGGGGTTGGAATCAGCCCCAGCATTTT. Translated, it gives CASSAGGGWNQPQHF.

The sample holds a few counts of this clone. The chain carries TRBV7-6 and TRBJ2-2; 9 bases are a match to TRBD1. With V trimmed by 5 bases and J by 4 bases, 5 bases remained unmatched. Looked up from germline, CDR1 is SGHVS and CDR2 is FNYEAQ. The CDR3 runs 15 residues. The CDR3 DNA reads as TGTGCCAGCAGCAAGGACAGGGGAGGCACCGGGGAGCTGTTTTTT. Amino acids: CASSKDRGGTGELFF.

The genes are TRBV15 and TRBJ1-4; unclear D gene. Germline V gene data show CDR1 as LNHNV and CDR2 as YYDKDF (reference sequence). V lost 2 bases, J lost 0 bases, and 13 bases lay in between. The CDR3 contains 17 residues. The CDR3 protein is CATSRIGSLATNEKLFF. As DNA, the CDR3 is TGTGCCACCAGCAGAATCGGCAGTCTTGCAACTAATGAAAAACTGTTTTTT.

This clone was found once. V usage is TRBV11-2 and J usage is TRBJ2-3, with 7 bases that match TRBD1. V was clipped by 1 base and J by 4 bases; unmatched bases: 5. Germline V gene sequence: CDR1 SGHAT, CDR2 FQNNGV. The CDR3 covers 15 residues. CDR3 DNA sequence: TGTGCCAGCAGCTTAGGTCCCCAGGGGGCAGATACGCAGTATTTT. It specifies CASSLGPQGADTQYF.

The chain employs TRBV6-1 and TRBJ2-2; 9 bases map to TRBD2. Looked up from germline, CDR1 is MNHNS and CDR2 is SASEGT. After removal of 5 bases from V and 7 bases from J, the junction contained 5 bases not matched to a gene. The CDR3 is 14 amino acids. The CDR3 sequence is CASSLLAGLGELFF. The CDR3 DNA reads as TGTGCCAGCAGTTTACTAGCGGGCCTCGGGGAGCTGTTTTTT.

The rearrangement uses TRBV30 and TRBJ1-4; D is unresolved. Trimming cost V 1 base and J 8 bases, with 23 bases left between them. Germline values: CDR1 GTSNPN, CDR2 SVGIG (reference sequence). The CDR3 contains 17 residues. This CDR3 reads CAWSGTRSRPSPEKLFF. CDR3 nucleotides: TGTGCCTGGAGTGGTACGAGGTCTCGACCGTCTCCGGAAAAACTGTTTTTT. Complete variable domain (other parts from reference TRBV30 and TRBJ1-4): SQTIHQWPATLVQPVGSPLSLECTVEGTSNPNLYWYRQAAGRGLQLLFYSVGIGQISSEVPQNLSASRPQDRQFILSSKKLLLSDSGFYLCAWSGTRSRPSPEKLFFGSGTQLSVL.

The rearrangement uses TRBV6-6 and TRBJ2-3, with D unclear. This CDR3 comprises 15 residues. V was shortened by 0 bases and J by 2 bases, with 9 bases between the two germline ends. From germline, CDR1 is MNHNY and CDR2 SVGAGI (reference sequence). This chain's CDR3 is CASSYSLSTTDTQYF. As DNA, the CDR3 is TGTGCCAGCAGTTACTCTCTAAGTACCACAGATACGCAGTATTTT.

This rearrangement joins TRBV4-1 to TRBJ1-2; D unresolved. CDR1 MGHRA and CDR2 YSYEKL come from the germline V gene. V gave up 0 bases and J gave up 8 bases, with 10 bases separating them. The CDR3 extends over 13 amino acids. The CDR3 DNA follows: TGCGCCAGCAGCCAAGATACGTTTGCGGGCTACACCTTC. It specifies CASSQDTFAGYTF.

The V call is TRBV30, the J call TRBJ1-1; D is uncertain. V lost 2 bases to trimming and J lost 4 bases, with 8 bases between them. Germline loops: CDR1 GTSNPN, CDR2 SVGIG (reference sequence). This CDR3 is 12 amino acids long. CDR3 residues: CAWSPWGTEAFF. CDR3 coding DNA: TGTGCCTGGAGTCCCTGGGGCACTGAAGCTTTCTTT.

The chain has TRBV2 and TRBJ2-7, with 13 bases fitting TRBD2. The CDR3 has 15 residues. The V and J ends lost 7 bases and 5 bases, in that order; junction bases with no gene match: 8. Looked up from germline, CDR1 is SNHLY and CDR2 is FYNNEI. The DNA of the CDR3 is TGTGCCAGCACTGGACTAGCGGGGGTACAAGACGAGCAGTACTTC. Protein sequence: CASTGLAGVQDEQYF.

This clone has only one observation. The chain's CDR3 is CATSRDLASYGTDTQYF. The CDR3 DNA sequence: TGTGCCACCAGCAGAGATCTGGCTAGTTACGGCACAGATACGCAGTATTTT. The V gene is TRBV15, the J gene TRBJ2-3; D not certain. Germline V gene sequence: CDR1 LNHNV, CDR2 YYDKDF (reference sequence). V lost 0 bases and J 1 base, leaving 14 bases between the germline ends. The CDR3 runs to 17 residues. The complete variable domain, with remaining parts taken from reference TRBV15 and TRBJ2-3, reads DAMVIQNPRYQVTQFGKPVTLSCSQTLNHNVMYWYQQKSSQAPKLLFHYYDKDFNNEADTPDNFQSRRPNTSFCFLDIRSPGLGDTAMYLCATSRDLASYGTDTQYFGPGTRLTVL.

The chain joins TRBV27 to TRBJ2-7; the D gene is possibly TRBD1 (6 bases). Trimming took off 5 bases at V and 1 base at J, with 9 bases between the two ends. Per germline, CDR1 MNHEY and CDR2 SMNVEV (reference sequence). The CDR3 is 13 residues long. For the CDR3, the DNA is TGTGCCAGCAGTCCAGACAGGTCCTACGAGCAGTACTTC. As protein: CASSPDRSYEQYF.

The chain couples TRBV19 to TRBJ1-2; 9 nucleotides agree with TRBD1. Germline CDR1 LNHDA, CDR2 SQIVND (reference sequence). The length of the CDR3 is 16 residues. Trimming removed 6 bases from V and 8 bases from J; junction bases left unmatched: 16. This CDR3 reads CASRRQGDSLARGYTF. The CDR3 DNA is TGTGCCAGTAGGCGACAGGGGGACTCTCTGGCGAGGGGCTACACCTTC.

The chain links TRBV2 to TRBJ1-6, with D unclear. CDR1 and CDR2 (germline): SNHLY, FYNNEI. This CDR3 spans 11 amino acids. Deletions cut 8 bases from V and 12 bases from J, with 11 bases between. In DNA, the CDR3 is TGTGCCAGCGTGGGGATTGGACCCCTCCACTTT. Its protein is CASVGIGPLHF.

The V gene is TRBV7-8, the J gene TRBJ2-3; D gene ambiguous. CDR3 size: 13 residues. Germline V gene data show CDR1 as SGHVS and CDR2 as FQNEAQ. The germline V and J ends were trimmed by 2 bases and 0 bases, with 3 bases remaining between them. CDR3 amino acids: CASSLPSTDTQYF. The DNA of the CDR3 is TGTGCCAGCAGCTTACCTAGCACAGATACGCAGTATTTT.

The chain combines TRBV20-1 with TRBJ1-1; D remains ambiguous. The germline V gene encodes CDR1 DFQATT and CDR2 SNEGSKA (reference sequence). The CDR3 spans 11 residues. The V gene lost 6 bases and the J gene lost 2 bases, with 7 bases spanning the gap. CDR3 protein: CSADGNTEAFF. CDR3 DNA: TGCAGTGCAGACGGTAACACTGAAGCTTTCTTT.

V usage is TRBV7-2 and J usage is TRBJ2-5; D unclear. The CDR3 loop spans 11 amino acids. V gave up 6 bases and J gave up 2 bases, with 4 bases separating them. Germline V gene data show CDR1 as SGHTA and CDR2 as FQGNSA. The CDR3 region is CASSRQETQYF. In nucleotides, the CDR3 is TGTGCCAGCAGTAGACAAGAGACCCAGTACTTC.

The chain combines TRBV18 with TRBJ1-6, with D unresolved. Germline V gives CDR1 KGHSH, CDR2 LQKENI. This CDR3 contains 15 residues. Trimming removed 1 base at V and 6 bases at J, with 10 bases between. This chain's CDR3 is CASSPLPDFNSPLHF. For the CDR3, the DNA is TGTGCCAGCTCACCACTTCCGGATTTTAATTCACCCCTCCACTTT.

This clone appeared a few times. As DNA, the CDR3 is TGTGCCAGCAGTTTAACCCAGGGGTACACTGAAGCTTTCTTT. Its protein is CASSLTQGYTEAFF. This chain links TRBV6-1 with TRBJ1-1; D may be TRBD1 (6 bases). The germline V gene has CDR1 MNHNS and CDR2 SASEGT. V was cut by 5 bases and J by 3 bases, with 13 bases left in between. This CDR3 has 14 amino acids.

The CDR3 loop is CASSYSPNYGYTF. In nucleotides, the CDR3 is TGTGCCAGCAGCTACTCACCGAACTATGGCTACACCTTC. The chain recombines TRBV13 with TRBJ1-2, with D uncertain. With 4 bases removed from V and 2 bases from J, the gap between germline ends came to 8 bases. The CDR3 runs to 13 residues. Germline loops: CDR1 PRHDT, CDR2 FYEKMQ (reference sequence). The variable domain in full, with the rest retrieved from reference TRBV13 and TRBJ1-2, is AAGVIQSPRHLIKEKRETATLKCYPIPRHDTVYWYQQGPGQDPQFLISFYEKMQSDKGSIPDRFSAQQFSDYHSELNMSSLELGDSALYFCASSYSPNYGYTFGSGTRLTVV.

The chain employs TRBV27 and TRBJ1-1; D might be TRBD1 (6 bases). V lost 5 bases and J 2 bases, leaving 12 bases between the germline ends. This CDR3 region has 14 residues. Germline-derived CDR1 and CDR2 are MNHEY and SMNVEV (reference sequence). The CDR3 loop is CASSIRGVNTEAFF. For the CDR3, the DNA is TGTGCCAGCAGTATCAGGGGAGTAAACACTGAAGCTTTCTTT.

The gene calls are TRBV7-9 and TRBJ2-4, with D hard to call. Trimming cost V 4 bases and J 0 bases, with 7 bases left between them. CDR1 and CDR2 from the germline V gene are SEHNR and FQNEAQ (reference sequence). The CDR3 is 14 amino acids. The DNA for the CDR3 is TGTGCCAGCAGCTCCTGGCTAGCCAAAAACATTCAGTACTTC. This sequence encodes CASSSWLAKNIQYF.

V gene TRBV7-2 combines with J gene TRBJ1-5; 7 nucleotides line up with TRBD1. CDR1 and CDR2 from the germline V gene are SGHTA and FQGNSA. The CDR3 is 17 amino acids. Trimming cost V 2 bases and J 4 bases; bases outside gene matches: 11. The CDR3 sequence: CASSLSPPGTANQPQHF. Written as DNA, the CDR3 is TGTGCCAGCAGCTTATCCCCGCCCGGGACAGCGAATCAGCCCCAGCATTTT.

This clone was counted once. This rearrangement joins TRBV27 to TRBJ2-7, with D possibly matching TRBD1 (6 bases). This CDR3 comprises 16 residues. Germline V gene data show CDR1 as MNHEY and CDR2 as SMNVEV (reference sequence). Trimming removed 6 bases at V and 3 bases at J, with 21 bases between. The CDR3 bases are TGTGCCAGCAGGACACTTATGAACAGGGAAATCTACGAGCAGTACTTC. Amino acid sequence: CASRTLMNREIYEQYF.